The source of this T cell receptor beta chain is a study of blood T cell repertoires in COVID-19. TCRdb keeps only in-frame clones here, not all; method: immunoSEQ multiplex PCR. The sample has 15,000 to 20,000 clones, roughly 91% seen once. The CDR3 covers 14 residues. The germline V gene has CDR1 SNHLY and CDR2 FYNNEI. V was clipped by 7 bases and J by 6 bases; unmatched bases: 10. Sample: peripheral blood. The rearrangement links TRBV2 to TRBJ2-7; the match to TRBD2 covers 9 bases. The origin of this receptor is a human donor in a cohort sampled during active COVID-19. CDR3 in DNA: TGTGCCAGCAAGCGGGGGGCGCGCTATTTCGAGCAGTACTTC. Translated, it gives CASKRGARYFEQYF.